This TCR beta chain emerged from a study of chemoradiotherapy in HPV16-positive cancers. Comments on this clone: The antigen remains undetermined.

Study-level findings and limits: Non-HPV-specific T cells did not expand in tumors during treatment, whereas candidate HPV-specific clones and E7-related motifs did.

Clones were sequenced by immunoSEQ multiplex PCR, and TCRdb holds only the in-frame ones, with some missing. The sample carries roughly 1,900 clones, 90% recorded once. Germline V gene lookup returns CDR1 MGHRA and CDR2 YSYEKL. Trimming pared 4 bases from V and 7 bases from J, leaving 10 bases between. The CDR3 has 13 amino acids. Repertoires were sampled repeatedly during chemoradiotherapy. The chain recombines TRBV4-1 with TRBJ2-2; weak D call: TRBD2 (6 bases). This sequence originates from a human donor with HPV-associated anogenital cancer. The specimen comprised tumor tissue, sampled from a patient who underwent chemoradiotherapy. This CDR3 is CASSLGTYGELFF. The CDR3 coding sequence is TGCGCCAGCAGCCTGGGGACTTACGGGGAGCTGTTTTTT.